Listed below are T cell receptor beta chains from one sample, sequenced in a study of CD8+CD57+ T cells in acquired aplastic anemia. One entry per CDR3 protein, called by TCRdb with MiXCR from the reads. The table lists 250,000 to 350,000 distinct CDR3 sequences, approximately 57% of them singletons. Sequencing was done on a sample of sorted CD4+, CD8+, or CD8+CD57+ T cells (not recorded which) from PBMCs. The receptors were sampled from a human donor with aplastic anemia. Both conserved end residues are part of each CDR3. D genes are given only for firm matches. For some rows the clone size is stated as once, few or many, or as a class when expanded; others skip it.

CDR3 protein,J gene,clone size,V gene,D gene
CASSFLPAGGRTDTQYF,TRBJ2-3,NA,TRBV7-2,TRBD2
CASSPPSGSTDTQYF,TRBJ2-3,NA,TRBV9,TRBD2
CASSSLLAGGGTQYF,TRBJ2-5,many,TRBV2,TRBD2
CAISPQLAGVPDTQYF,TRBJ2-3,NA,TRBV10-3,TRBD2
CASRGVRNTEAFF,TRBJ1-1,NA,TRBV7-2,NA
CAISVGASGTGTDTQYF,TRBJ2-3,NA,TRBV10-3,TRBD1
CASSPGGGRWGYTF,TRBJ1-2,NA,TRBV7-8,NA
CSVDSFGNAGGHNEQFF,TRBJ2-1,NA,TRBV29-1,TRBD2
CAISPPGGGDTQYF,TRBJ2-3,few,TRBV10-3,TRBD2
CASSTSGQNQPQHF,TRBJ1-5,many,TRBV5-1,NA
CATSDSGTGTTYEQYF,TRBJ2-7,few,TRBV24-1,NA
CASSALQGGRTEAFF,TRBJ1-1,NA,TRBV6-4,TRBD1
CATSGRQNNEQFF,TRBJ2-1,once,TRBV15,NA
CASRGTGGRTEAFF,TRBJ1-1,NA,TRBV5-6,TRBD1
CSAPGTSGGTSSTDTQYF,TRBJ2-3,NA,TRBV29-1,TRBD2
CAGDAGTDHNQPQHF,TRBJ1-5,NA,TRBV19,TRBD1
CASSLEAGSYGYTF,TRBJ1-2,NA,TRBV10-3,NA
CASSKTGISYEQYF,TRBJ2-7,NA,TRBV19,TRBD1